The next 12 T cell receptor beta chains were all read from a single sample in a study of technical replicates of blood from four donors. Here immunoSEQ multiplex PCR was the method, and the copy in TCRdb shows in-frame clones only, minus some. The sample contains 65,000 to 85,000 clones, roughly 98% of which appear only once. The sample comprised T cells isolated from PBMCs. All receptors derive from a human donor in good health.

The chain joins TRBV5-6 to TRBJ1-2; TRBD1 aligns across 7 bases. The trim removed 0 bases at V and 7 bases at J, leaving 3 bases unmatched. The CDR3 is 13 residues long. Germline V lookup: CDR1 SGHDT, CDR2 YYEEEE. The chain's CDR3 is CASSLGQGVGYTF. The CDR3, as DNA: TGTGCCAGCAGCTTGGGACAGGGTGTTGGCTACACCTTC. The full variable domain, with the rest looked up from reference TRBV5-6 and TRBJ1-2, is DAGVTQSPTHLIKTRGQQVTLRCSPKSGHDTVSWYQQALGQGPQFIFQYYEEEERQRGNFPDRFSGHQFPNYSSELNVNALLLGDSALYLCASSLGQGVGYTFGSGTRLTVV.

The chain joins TRBV13 to TRBJ1-1; perhaps TRBD1 as D (5 bases). This CDR3 contains 15 residues. V was cut by 4 bases and J by 1 base, with 13 bases left in between. Germline V lookup: CDR1 PRHDT, CDR2 FYEKMQ (reference sequence). Here the CDR3 reads CASSSSSTANTEAFF. CDR3 bases: TGTGCCAGCAGCTCCAGTTCGACAGCGAACACTGAAGCTTTCTTT.

The chain uses TRBV19 and TRBJ1-2; D gene unclear. CDR1 and CDR2 from the germline V gene are LNHDA and SQIVND (reference sequence). The CDR3 sequence is 18 residues long. The V and J ends lost 4 bases and 3 bases respectively, with 24 bases between them. The CDR3 DNA follows: TGTGCCAGTAGTACATCACGCTTTCGTGTCATAGCGGACTATGGCTACACCTTC. Translated, it gives CASSTSRFRVIADYGYTF.

This rearrangement joins TRBV9 to TRBJ2-2; weak D call: TRBD1 (6 bases). Per the germline V gene, CDR1 is SGDLS and CDR2 is YYNGEE. The length of the CDR3 is 19 residues. With 3 bases removed from V and 0 bases from J, the gap between germline ends came to 21 bases. The CDR3 sequence is CASSGRGRGSVANTGELFF. CDR3 coding DNA: TGTGCCAGCAGCGGACGTGGAAGGGGGAGCGTCGCGAACACCGGGGAGCTGTTTTTT.

The chain combines TRBV5-1 with TRBJ2-1; D gene uncertain. V was trimmed by 4 bases and J by 0 bases, leaving 14 bases between them. The CDR3 contains 16 residues. CDR1 and CDR2 (germline): SGHRS, YFSETQ. The DNA of the CDR3 is TGCGCCAGCAGCCTTCCGGCGGATAGCTCCTACAATGAGCAGTTCTTC. It encodes CASSLPADSSYNEQFF.

V usage is TRBV5-1 and J usage is TRBJ1-2, with unresolved D. V lost 0 bases and J lost 0, with 6 bases in between. CDR3 length: 14 amino acids. Germline lookup yields CDR1 SGHRS and CDR2 YFSETQ. The CDR3 bases are TGCGCCAGCAGCTTGGAGACACCTAACTATGGCTACACCTTC. Residues: CASSLETPNYGYTF. Together with reference TRBV5-1 and TRBJ1-2, the CDR3 gives the full variable domain: KAGVTQTPRYLIKTRGQQVTLSCSPISGHRSVSWYQQTPGQGLQFLFEYFSETQRNKGNFPGRFSGRQFSNSRSEMNVSTLELGDSALYLCASSLETPNYGYTFGSGTRLTVV.

The chain has TRBV27 and TRBJ1-2; D unresolved. Germline CDR1 MNHEY, CDR2 SMNVEV (reference sequence). The CDR3 sequence is 16 residues long. The V and J ends lost 2 bases and 5 bases respectively, with 18 bases between them. The CDR3: CASSLMGGKVGYGYTF. The CDR3, as DNA: TGTGCCAGCAGTTTAATGGGAGGGAAGGTAGGGTATGGCTACACCTTC.

This chain connects TRBV9 to TRBJ2-7, with 9 bases that match TRBD1. This CDR3 spans 17 amino acids. Germline CDR1 SGDLS, CDR2 YYNGEE. V lost 0 bases and J lost 2; bases outside the gene matches: 9. The CDR3 nucleotides are TGTGCCAGCAGCGTAGACCCATGGGGACAGGGAGCCTACGAGCAGTACTTC. It encodes CASSVDPWGQGAYEQYF.

This clone was seen once. The CDR3 spells CASAGLAGSYEQYF. The CDR3 DNA reads TGTGCCAGCGCAGGACTAGCGGGCTCCTACGAGCAGTACTTC. This rearrangement joins TRBV6-1 to TRBJ2-7, with 11 positions matching TRBD2. This CDR3 contains 14 residues. Germline CDR1 is MNHNS and CDR2 is SASEGT. V shed 8 bases, J shed 0 bases, and the junction held 3 bases outside the gene matches.

The V call is TRBV28, the J call TRBJ1-2, with D tentatively TRBD1 (6 bases). This CDR3 comprises 13 residues. The germline V and J ends were trimmed by 6 bases and 4 bases, with 12 bases remaining between them. From germline, CDR1 is MDHEN and CDR2 SYDVKM. In nucleotides, the CDR3 is TGTGCCAGCAGCCCACAGGGAATCTATGGCTACACCTTC. This encodes CASSPQGIYGYTF.

The V call is TRBV2, the J call TRBJ2-3; perhaps TRBD1 as D (6 bases). There are 15 residues in the CDR3. Between the trimmed V and J ends, which lost 7 bases and 6 bases, there was a span of 20 bases. Germline assignment: CDR1 SNHLY and CDR2 FYNNEI. The CDR3 bases are TGTGCCAGCATCCAGGGACATCAGCGACCCGATACGCAGTATTTT. Translation gives CASIQGHQRPDTQYF.

This chain joins TRBV13 and TRBJ2-1; D is undetermined. V was trimmed by 0 bases and J by 5 bases, leaving 8 bases between them. Looked up from germline, CDR1 is PRHDT and CDR2 is FYEKMQ (reference sequence). The CDR3 length is 14 residues. In nucleotides, the CDR3 is TGTGCCAGCAGCTTAGGTACCACAGACAATGAGCAGTTCTTC. Translating it yields CASSLGTTDNEQFF.